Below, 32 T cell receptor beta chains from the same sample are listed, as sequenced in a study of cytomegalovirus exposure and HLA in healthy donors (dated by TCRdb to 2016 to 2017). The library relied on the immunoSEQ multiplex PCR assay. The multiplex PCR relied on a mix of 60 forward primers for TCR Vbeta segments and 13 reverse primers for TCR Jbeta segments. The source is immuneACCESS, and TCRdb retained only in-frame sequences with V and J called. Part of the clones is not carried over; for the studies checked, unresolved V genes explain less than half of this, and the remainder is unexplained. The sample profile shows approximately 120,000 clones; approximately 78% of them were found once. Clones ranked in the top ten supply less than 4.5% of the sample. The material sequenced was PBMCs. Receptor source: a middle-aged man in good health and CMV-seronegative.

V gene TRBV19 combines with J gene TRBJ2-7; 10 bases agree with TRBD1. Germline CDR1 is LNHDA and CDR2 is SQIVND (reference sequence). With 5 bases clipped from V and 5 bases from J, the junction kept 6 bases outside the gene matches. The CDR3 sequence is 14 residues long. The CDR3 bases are TGTGCCAGTAGTTCCCGGGACAGGGGCAACGAGCAGTACTTC. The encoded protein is CASSSRDRGNEQYF.

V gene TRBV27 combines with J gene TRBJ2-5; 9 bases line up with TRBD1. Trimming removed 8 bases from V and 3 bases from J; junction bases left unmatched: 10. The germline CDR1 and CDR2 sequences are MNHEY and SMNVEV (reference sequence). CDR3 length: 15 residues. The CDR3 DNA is TGTGCCAGCGAAAGAACCGGGACAGGGAAAGAGACCCAGTACTTC. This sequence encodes CASERTGTGKETQYF.

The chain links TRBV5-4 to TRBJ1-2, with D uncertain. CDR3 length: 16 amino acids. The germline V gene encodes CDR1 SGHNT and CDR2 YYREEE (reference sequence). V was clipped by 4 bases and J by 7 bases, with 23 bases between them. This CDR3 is CASSQEDRAPAGGYTF. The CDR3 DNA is TGTGCCAGCAGCCAAGAGGACCGGGCCCCTGCGGGTGGCTACACCTTC.

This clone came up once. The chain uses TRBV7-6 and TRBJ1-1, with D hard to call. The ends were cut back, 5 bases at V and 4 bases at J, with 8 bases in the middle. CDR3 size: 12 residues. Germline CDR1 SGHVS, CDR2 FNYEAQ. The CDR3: CASSPRGTEAFF. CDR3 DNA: TGTGCCAGCAGCCCGCGAGGCACTGAAGCTTTCTTT.

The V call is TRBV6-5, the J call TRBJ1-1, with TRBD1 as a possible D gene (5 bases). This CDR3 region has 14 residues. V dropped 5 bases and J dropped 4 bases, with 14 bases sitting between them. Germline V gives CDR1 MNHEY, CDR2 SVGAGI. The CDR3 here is CASSRMGGSTEAFF. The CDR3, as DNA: TGTGCCAGCAGTCGTATGGGGGGAAGCACTGAAGCTTTCTTT.

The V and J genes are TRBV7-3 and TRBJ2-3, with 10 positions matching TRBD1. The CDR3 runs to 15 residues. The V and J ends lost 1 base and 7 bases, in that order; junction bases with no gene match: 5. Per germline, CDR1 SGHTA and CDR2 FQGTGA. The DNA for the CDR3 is TGTGCCAGCAGCTTAAGTGGACAGGGGGGAAATACGCAGTATTTT. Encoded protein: CASSLSGQGGNTQYF.

The CDR3 loop reads CAWGQGVYSNQPQHF. Here the CDR3 DNA reads TGTGCGTGGGGCCAGGGGGTTTATAGCAATCAGCCCCAGCATTTT. The V call is TRBV30, the J call TRBJ1-5, with 7 bases aligning to TRBD1. The CDR3 covers 15 residues. Germline values: CDR1 GTSNPN, CDR2 SVGIG (reference sequence).

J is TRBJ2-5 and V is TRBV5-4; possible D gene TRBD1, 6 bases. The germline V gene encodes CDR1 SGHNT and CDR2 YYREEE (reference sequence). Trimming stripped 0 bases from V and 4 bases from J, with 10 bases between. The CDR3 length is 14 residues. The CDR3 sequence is CASSLGAGVETQYF. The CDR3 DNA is TGTGCCAGCAGCTTGGGTGCAGGGGTAGAGACCCAGTACTTC. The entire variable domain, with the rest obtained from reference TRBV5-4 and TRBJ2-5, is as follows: ETGVTQSPTHLIKTRGQQVTLRCSSQSGHNTVSWYQQALGQGPQFIFQYYREEENGRGNFPPRFSGLQFPNYSSELNVNALELDDSALYLCASSLGAGVETQYFGPGTRLLVL.

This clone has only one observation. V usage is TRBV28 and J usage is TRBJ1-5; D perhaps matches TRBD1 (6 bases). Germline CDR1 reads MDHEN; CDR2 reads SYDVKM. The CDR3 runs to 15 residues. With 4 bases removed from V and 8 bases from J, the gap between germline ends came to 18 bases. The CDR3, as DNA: TGTGCCAGCAGTTCGAGACAGGTGGGCCGAGAGCCCCAGCATTTT. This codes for CASSSRQVGREPQHF.

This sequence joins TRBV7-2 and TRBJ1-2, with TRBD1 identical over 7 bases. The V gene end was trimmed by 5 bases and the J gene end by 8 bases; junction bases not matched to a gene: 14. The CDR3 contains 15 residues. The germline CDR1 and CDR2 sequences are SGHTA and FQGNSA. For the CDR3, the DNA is TGTGCCAGCAGCCCAATCCGGGACAGCGTGAAGGGCTACACCTTC. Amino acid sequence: CASSPIRDSVKGYTF.

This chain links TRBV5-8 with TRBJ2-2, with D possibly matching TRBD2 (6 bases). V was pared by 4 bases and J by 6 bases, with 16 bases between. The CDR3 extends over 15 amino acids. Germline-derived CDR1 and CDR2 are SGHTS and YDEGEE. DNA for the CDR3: TGTGCCAGCAGCCGGGGGACCTCTTCGGCCGGGGAGCTGTTTTTT. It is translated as CASSRGTSSAGELFF. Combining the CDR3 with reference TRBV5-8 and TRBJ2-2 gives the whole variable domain EAGVTQSPTHLIKTRGQQATLRCSPISGHTSVYWYQQALGLGLQFLLWYDEGEERNRGNFPPRFSGRQFPNYSSELNVNALELEDSALYLCASSRGTSSAGELFFGEGSRLTVL.

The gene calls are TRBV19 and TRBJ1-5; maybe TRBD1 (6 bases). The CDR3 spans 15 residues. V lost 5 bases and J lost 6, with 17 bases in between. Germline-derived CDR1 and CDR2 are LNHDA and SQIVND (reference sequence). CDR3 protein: CASSPIRGSGQPQHF. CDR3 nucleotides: TGTGCCAGTAGTCCAATCAGGGGTTCGGGTCAGCCCCAGCATTTT.

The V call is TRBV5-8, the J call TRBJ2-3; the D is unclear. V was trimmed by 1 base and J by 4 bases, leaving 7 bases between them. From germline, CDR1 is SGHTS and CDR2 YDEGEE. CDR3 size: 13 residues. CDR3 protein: CASSLPSADTQYF. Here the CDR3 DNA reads TGTGCCAGCAGCTTGCCCTCCGCAGATACGCAGTATTTT.

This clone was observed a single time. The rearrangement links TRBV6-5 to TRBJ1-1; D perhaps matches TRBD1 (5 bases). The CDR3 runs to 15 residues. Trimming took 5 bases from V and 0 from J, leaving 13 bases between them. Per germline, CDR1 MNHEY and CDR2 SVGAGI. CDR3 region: CASSRDSFMNTEAFF. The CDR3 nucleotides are TGTGCCAGCAGTCGGGACTCGTTCATGAACACTGAAGCTTTCTTT.

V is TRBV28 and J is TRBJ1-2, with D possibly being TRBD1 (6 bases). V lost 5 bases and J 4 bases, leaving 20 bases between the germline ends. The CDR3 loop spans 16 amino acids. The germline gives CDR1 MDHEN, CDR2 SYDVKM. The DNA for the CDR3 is TGTGCCAGCAGTCCGCCCGGACAGATTGGAAGCTATGGCTACACCTTC. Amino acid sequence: CASSPPGQIGSYGYTF.

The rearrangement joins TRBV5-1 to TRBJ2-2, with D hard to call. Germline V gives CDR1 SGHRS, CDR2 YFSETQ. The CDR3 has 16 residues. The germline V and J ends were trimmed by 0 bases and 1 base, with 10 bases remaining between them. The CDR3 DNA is TGCGCCAGCAGCTTGGGCGGCAGCCGGAACACCGGGGAGCTGTTTTTT. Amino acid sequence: CASSLGGSRNTGELFF.

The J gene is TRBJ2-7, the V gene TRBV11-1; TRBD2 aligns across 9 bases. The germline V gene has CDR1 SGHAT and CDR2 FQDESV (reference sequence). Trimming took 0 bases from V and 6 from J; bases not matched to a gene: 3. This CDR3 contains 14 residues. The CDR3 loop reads CASSLASGGSEQYF. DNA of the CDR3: TGTGCCAGCAGCTTAGCTAGCGGGGGATCCGAGCAGTACTTC. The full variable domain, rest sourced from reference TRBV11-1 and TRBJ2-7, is EAEVAQSPRYKITEKSQAVAFWCDPISGHATLYWYRQILGQGPELLVQFQDESVVDDSQLPKDRFSAERLKGVDSTLKIQPAELGDSAMYLCASSLASGGSEQYFGPGTRLTVT.

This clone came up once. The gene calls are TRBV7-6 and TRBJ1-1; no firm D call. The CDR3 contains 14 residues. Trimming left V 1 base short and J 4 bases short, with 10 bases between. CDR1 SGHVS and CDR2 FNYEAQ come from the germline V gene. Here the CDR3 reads CASSLVGSGTEAFF. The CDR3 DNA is TGTGCCAGCAGCTTAGTCGGCAGCGGCACTGAAGCTTTCTTT.

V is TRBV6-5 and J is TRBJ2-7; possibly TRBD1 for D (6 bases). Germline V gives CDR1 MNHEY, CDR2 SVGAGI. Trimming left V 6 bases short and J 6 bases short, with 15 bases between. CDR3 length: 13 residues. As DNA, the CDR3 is TGTGCCAGCAGAATGGACAGCATGGGCGAGCAGTACTTC. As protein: CASRMDSMGEQYF.

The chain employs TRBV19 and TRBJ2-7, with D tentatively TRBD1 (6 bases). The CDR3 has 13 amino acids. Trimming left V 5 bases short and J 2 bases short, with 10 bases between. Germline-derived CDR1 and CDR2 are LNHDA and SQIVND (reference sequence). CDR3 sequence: CASSVTGTYEQYF. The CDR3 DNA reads TGTGCCAGTAGTGTCACAGGGACCTACGAGCAGTACTTC.

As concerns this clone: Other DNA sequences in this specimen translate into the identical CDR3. CDR3 sequence (DNA): TGTGCCAGCAGTTTACAGGCGAACTATGGCTACACCTTC. Its protein product is CASSLQANYGYTF. The V and J genes are TRBV27 and TRBJ1-2; D is uncertain. The V gene lost 2 bases and the J gene lost 2 bases, with 6 bases spanning the gap. The CDR3 has 13 residues. Per the germline V gene, CDR1 is MNHEY and CDR2 is SMNVEV (reference sequence).

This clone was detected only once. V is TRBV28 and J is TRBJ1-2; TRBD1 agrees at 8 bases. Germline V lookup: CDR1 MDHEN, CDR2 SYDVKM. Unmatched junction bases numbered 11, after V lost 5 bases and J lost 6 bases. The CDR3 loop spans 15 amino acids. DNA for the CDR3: TGTGCCAGCAGTCTAACAGGACAGGGTATTCATGGCTACACCTTC. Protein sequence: CASSLTGQGIHGYTF.

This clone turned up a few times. CDR3 nucleotides: TGTGCCAGCAGCCAAAACAGGGATTACACTGAAGCTTTCTTT. It translates to CASSQNRDYTEAFF. The V call is TRBV7-6, the J call TRBJ1-1; TRBD1 is a possible D gene (6 bases). The CDR3 length is 14 residues. Deletions cut 5 bases from V and 3 bases from J, with 13 bases between. The V gene's germline CDR1 is SGHVS and CDR2 FNYEAQ.

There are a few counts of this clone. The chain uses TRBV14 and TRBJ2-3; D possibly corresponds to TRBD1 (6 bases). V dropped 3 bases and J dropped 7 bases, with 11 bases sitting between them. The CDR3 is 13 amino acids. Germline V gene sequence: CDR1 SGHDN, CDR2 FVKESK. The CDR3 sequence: CASSHLDSNTQYF. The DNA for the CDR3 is TGTGCCAGCAGCCACCTGGACAGCAATACGCAGTATTTT. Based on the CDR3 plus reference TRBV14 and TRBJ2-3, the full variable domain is EAGVTQFPSHSVIEKGQTVTLRCDPISGHDNLYWYRRVMGKEIKFLLHFVKESKQDESGMPNNRFLAERTGGTYSTLKVQPAELEDSGVYFCASSHLDSNTQYFGPGTRLTVL.

The CDR3 reads CASTQTGNSGNTIYF. The CDR3 DNA reads TGTGCCAGCACCCAAACAGGGAACTCTGGAAACACCATATATTTT. The V gene is TRBV28, the J gene TRBJ1-3; D might be TRBD1 (6 bases). The CDR3 spans 15 residues. CDR1 and CDR2 from the germline V gene are MDHEN and SYDVKM. With 7 bases removed from V and 0 bases from J, the gap between germline ends came to 13 bases.

CDR3 in amino acids: CASGLPGGGELFF. CDR3 nucleotide sequence: TGTGCTAGTGGTTTGCCAGGAGGAGGGGAGCTGTTTTTT. The V and J genes are TRBV12-5 and TRBJ2-2, with a tentative D call TRBD2 (5 bases). Trimming pared 2 bases from V and 8 bases from J, leaving 9 bases between. Germline assignment: CDR1 LGHNT and CDR2 FRNRAP. CDR3 length: 13 residues.

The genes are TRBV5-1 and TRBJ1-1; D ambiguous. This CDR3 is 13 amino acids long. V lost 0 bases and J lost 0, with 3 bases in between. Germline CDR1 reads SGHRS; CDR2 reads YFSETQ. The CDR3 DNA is TGCGCCAGCAGCTTGGGCGTGAACACTGAAGCTTTCTTT. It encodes CASSLGVNTEAFF.

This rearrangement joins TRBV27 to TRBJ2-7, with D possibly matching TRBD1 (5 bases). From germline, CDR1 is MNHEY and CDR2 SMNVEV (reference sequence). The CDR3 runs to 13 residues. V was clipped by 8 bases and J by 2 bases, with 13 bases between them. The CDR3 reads CASGHTQAYEQYF. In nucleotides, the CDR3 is TGTGCCAGCGGACATACACAAGCCTACGAGCAGTACTTC.

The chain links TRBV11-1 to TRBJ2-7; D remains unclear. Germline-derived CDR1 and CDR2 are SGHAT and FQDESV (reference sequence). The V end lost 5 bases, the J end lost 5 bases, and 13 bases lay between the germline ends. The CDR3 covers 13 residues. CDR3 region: CASSPRVRDEQYF. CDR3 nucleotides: TGTGCCAGCAGCCCCCGCGTACGAGACGAGCAGTACTTC. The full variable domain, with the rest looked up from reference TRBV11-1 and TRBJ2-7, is EAEVAQSPRYKITEKSQAVAFWCDPISGHATLYWYRQILGQGPELLVQFQDESVVDDSQLPKDRFSAERLKGVDSTLKIQPAELGDSAMYLCASSPRVRDEQYFGPGTRLTVT.

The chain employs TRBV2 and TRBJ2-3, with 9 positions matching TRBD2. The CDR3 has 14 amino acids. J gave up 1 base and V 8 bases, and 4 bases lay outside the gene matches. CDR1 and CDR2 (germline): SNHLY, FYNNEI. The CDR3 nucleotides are TGTGCCAGCCTAGCGGGGATCCGCACAGATACGCAGTATTTT. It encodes CASLAGIRTDTQYF. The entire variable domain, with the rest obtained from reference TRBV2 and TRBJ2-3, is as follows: EPEVTQTPSHQVTQMGQEVILRCVPISNHLYFYWYRQILGQKVEFLVSFYNNEISEKSEIFDDQFSVERPDGSNFTLKIRSTKLEDSAMYFCASLAGIRTDTQYFGPGTRLTVL.

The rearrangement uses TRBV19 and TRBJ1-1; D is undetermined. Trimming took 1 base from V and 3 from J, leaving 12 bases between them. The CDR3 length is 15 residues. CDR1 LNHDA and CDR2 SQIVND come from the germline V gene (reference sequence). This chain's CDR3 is CASSIGYKIDTEAFF. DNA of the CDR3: TGTGCCAGTAGTATAGGGTACAAGATCGACACTGAAGCTTTCTTT.

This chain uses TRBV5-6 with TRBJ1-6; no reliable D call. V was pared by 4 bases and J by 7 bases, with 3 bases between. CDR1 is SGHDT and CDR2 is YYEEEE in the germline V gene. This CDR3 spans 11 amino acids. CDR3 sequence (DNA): TGTGCCAGCAGCCGGAATTCACCCCTCCACTTT. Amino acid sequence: CASSRNSPLHF.